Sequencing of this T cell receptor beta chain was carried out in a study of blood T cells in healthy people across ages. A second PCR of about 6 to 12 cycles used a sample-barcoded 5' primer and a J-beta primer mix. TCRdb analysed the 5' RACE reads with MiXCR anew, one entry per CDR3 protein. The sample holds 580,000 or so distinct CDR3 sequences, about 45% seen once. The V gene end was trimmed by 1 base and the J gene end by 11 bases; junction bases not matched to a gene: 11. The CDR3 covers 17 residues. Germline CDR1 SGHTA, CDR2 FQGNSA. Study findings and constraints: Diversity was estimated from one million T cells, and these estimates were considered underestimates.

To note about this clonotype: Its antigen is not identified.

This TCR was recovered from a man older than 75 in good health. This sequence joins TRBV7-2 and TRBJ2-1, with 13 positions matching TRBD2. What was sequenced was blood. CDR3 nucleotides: TGTGCCAGCAGCTTAGTCTCCGGACTAGCGGGGGCAAGCAAGCAGTTCTTC. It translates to CASSLVSGLAGASKQFF.